This entry concerns a single T cell receptor (beta chain). CD8 cells classed as naive were CD45RO-negative and positively selected for CCR7, excluding terminally differentiated effector memory CD45RA+ cells. This CDR3 has 14 residues. Germline V gene sequence: CDR1 SGDLS, CDR2 YYNGEE. V was shortened by 0 bases and J by 7 bases, with 14 bases between the two germline ends. Repertoires were generated with immunoSEQ multiplex PCR, while TCRdb's copy carries only in-frame clones and drops some. The sample consists of approximately 2,200,000 clones, approximately 94% of them appearing once. The data stem from a study of shared clonotypes between healthy human individuals.

Input material: naive CD8+ T cells from PBMCs. The clonotype comes from a man aged 18 to 35 in good health. Some clones in this sample may be carry-over from other donors' samples. The V call is TRBV9, the J call TRBJ2-7; D might be TRBD1 (6 bases). The CDR3 nucleotides are TGTGCCAGCAGCGTAGATAGGGGGATGAGGGAGCAGTACTTC. Amino acid sequence: CASSVDRGMREQYF.